This TCR beta chain emerged from a study of beta chain features in type 1 diabetes. Across the whole study: When patients were set against healthy donors, age, gender and cell yields were similar.

It was via CD45RO/CCR7/CD25/CD127/CD95/CD27 that CD4+ naive, central memory, regulatory and stem cell-like memory cells were sorted. In its sample, this clone was seen a few times. Its antigen is currently unknown. Broader study findings: When Type 1 diabetes patients were examined, their TCRB CDR3s proved moderately but significantly shorter in all four CD4+ subsets.

The investigators reverse transcribed all of the isolated RNA, so they sequenced expressed TCRB transcripts. Produced via immunoSEQ multiplex PCR; TCRdb's table is partial and in-frame only. This repertoire shows under 400,000 clones, around a fifth found once; its top ten account for 0.035% to 0.05%. Sequenced input: naive CD4+ T cells from blood. The clonotype comes from a woman aged 18-29 years in good health.

The CDR3 protein is CASSRLSGTEYEQYF. DNA of the CDR3: TGCGCCAGCAGCCGGCTTTCCGGGACAGAATACGAGCAGTACTTC. J is TRBJ2-7 and V is TRBV5-1, with 7 bases aligning to TRBD1. The CDR3 length is 15 residues. Germline lookup yields CDR1 SGHRS and CDR2 YFSETQ. After removal of 4 bases from V and 4 bases from J, the junction contained 11 bases not matched to a gene.